This T cell receptor beta chain was sequenced in a study of blood T cell repertoires in COVID-19. As for the study in general: Samples came from the United States, Italy and Spain, spanning acute and convalescent COVID-19. PBMCs, B-cell-depleted T cells, or T cells were the source of the cDNA or gDNA that made up the material.

Original analysis: Amplification of reference gene primers was used by the study to estimate nucleated cell counts. Assay used: immunoSEQ multiplex PCR; TCRdb lists only in-frame clones, some missing. V, J and clone size reflect that table, while D and trimming were determined from the DNA. Among some 200,000 clones listed, 75% to 80% were seen once. Per germline, CDR1 SGHVS and CDR2 FQNEAQ. The CDR3 is 15 residues long. V lost 1 base and J 3 bases, leaving 10 bases between the germline ends. V and J are TRBV7-8 and TRBJ2-1; D gene uncertain. Sequenced input: peripheral blood. This TCR came from a woman in her seventies with acute or convalescent COVID-19. The CDR3 DNA follows: TGTGCCAGCAGCTTAGGGGCTCGACACTACAATGAGCAGTTCTTC. It encodes CASSLGARHYNEQFF.